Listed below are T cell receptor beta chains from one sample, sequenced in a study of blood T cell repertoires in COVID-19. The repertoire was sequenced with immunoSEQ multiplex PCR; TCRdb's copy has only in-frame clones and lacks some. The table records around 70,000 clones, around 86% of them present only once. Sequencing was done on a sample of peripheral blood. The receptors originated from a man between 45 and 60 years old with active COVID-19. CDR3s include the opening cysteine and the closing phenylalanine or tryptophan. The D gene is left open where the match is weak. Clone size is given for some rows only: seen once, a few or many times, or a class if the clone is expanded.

TGTGCCAGCAGCTTATTAATTCGGTTCGACAGGGAGAACTATGGCTACACCTTC,CASSLLIRFDRENYGYTF,TRBV7-2,TRBJ1-2,NA,TRBD1
TGTGCCAGCAGCTTGTTCAGTGTGAACTATGGCTACACCTTC,CASSLFSVNYGYTF,TRBV5-6,TRBJ1-2,NA,NA
TGTGCCATCAGGGCTGATGAGAACACTGAAGCTTTCTTT,CAIRADENTEAFF,TRBV10-3,TRBJ1-1,NA,NA
TGTGCCAGCAGGCAGCAAGCGGGGAGCAATGAGCAGTTCTTC,CASRQQAGSNEQFF,TRBV28,TRBJ2-1,NA,TRBD2
TGTGCCAGCAGCATACAGGGTGGCCACTATGGCTACACCTTC,CASSIQGGHYGYTF,TRBV7-9,TRBJ1-2,NA,NA
TGTGCCAGCAGCTCCTCGGGACAGAGTCTGAACACTGAAGCTTTCTTT,CASSSSGQSLNTEAFF,TRBV7-8,TRBJ1-1,NA,TRBD1
TGTGCCAGCAGCTCCCCCGCGGGGGTTAGCTCTGGAAACACCATATATTTT,CASSSPAGVSSGNTIYF,TRBV28,TRBJ1-3,NA,NA
TGTGCCAGCAGTTATCGAGGGCGGGAGAGTAACAATGAGCAGTTCTTC,CASSYRGRESNNEQFF,TRBV6-2/TRBV6-3,TRBJ2-1,NA,TRBD2
TGTGCCAGCAGGCGTTCCGGAGGGGACACCGGGGAGCTGTTTTTT,CASRRSGGDTGELFF,TRBV5-4,TRBJ2-2,few,NA
TGTGCCAGCAGTTCCCGCCGTTCGACAAATGAAAAACTGTTTTTT,CASSSRRSTNEKLFF,TRBV28,TRBJ1-4,NA,NA
TGCGCCAGCAGCTTGGGTTCTAGAACAGATACGCAGTATTTT,CASSLGSRTDTQYF,TRBV5-1,TRBJ2-3,once,NA
TGTGCCAGCAGTGTGGGACAGGGGCTCCCTGATTTGGGCTACACCTTC,CASSVGQGLPDLGYTF,TRBV6-1,TRBJ1-2,NA,TRBD1
TGTGCCAGCAGCCCCCGGGAGGGCTACACCTTC,CASSPREGYTF,TRBV7-9,TRBJ1-2,few,NA
TGTGCCAGCAGTTTTAGATCCGGAGGTCAGCCCCAGCATTTT,CASSFRSGGQPQHF,TRBV28,TRBJ1-5,NA,NA
TGCGCCAGCAGCAACGGACAGCTCACTGAAGCTTTCTTT,CASSNGQLTEAFF,TRBV4-3,TRBJ1-1,NA,NA
TGTGCCAGCAGACGCCTACAGGGGAGCTCCTACGAGCAGTACTTC,CASRRLQGSSYEQYF,TRBV28,TRBJ2-7,NA,TRBD1
TGTGCCAGCAGCCCCCCCGCAGCGTTCACAGATACGCAGTATTTT,CASSPPAAFTDTQYF,TRBV12-1,TRBJ2-3,NA,NA
TGTGCCAGCAGCTTAGCCCTGGACTTGGGCCTCTACGAGCAGTACTTC,CASSLALDLGLYEQYF,TRBV11-2,TRBJ2-7,NA,NA
TGTGCCAGCAGCCCTCCCCGACAGGGGGCTAATCACGAGCAGTACTTC,CASSPPRQGANHEQYF,TRBV7-9,TRBJ2-7,NA,TRBD1
TGTGCCAGCAGGAATCGCGGGGGAAAATACAATGAGCAGTTCTTC,CASRNRGGKYNEQFF,TRBV28,TRBJ2-1,NA,TRBD2
TGTGCCAGCCGAACAGGGGGCTGGGCAGATACGCAGTATTTT,CASRTGGWADTQYF,TRBV2,TRBJ2-3,NA,TRBD1
TGTGCCAGCAGCCCGCGGTCGACAGGGGGGATTAATGAAAAACTGTTTTTT,CASSPRSTGGINEKLFF,TRBV9,TRBJ1-4,once,TRBD1
TGTGCCAGCAGTTTATGGGGGAGACAGGGGGCCCTCTACGAGCAGTACTTC,CASSLWGRQGALYEQYF,TRBV28,TRBJ2-7,NA,TRBD1
TGTGCCGCCGGGGGGGCCATGACAGATACGCAGTATTTT,CAAGGAMTDTQYF,TRBV9,TRBJ2-3,NA,TRBD2
TGTGCCAGCAGTTACTCGATACGGCGGGGGCACCAAGAGACCCAGTACTTC,CASSYSIRRGHQETQYF,TRBV6-2/TRBV6-3,TRBJ2-5,NA,NA
TGTGCCAGCAGCTTTGGGACAGGGGGAATATGGTACGAGCAGTACTTC,CASSFGTGGIWYEQYF,TRBV7-9,TRBJ2-7,NA,TRBD1
TGTGCCACCAGCAGGGACAGGGGGGTACAGCCCCAGCATTTT,CATSRDRGVQPQHF,TRBV15,TRBJ1-5,few,TRBD1
TGTGCCACCAGTGATTCTAACAAAGGACAGCGCGATGAAAAACTGTTTTTT,CATSDSNKGQRDEKLFF,TRBV24-1,TRBJ1-4,NA,NA
TGTGCCATCAGGGCGGTAAGATTGGCCGGTTCACCCCTCCACTTT,CAIRAVRLAGSPLHF,TRBV10-3,TRBJ1-6,NA,NA
TGTGCCATCAGTGAAGTATCTGGCGGGAGGGGTGAGCAGTACTTC,CAISEVSGGRGEQYF,TRBV10-3,TRBJ2-7,NA,TRBD2
TGCGCCAGCAGCCCTGGTGTAGCGGGAGATCTTGAGCAGTTCTTC,CASSPGVAGDLEQFF,TRBV5-1,TRBJ2-1,once,TRBD2
TGTGCCAGCAGTTACCCCGGGGCTGGAAACACCATATATTTT,CASSYPGAGNTIYF,TRBV6-5,TRBJ1-3,once,NA
TGCAGTGCTAGTGAGCAGGGGAGTTTTGGATATGGCTACACCTTC,CSASEQGSFGYGYTF,TRBV20-1,TRBJ1-2,NA,NA
TGTGCCAGTAGTATCCAAGCGACAGGAGCGTTCAATGAGCAGTTCTTC,CASSIQATGAFNEQFF,TRBV19,TRBJ2-1,NA,NA
TGCGCCAGCAGCGATCCACAGGGGGCAGGAGATACGCAGTATTTT,CASSDPQGAGDTQYF,TRBV5-1,TRBJ2-3,NA,TRBD1
TGCGCCAGCAGCCAAGATAGCCAGGGGGGCCGAGAGCAGTTCTTC,CASSQDSQGGREQFF,TRBV4-3,TRBJ2-1,NA,NA
TGTGCCAGTAGGGACAGGAGCACCTACGAGCAGTACTTC,CASRDRSTYEQYF,TRBV19,TRBJ2-7,NA,TRBD1
TGCAGCGGGAGCCGGGACAAGAACACTGAAGCTTTCTTT,CSGSRDKNTEAFF,TRBV29-1,TRBJ1-1,NA,NA
TGTGCCAGCAGCCAGGCCGGGACTTATAACGAGCAGTACTTC,CASSQAGTYNEQYF,TRBV3-1/TRBV3-2,TRBJ2-7,NA,NA
TGTGCCAGTAGTTCTCCCGGGACTAGCGGGAGGGCCGTCGAGCAGTACTTC,CASSSPGTSGRAVEQYF,TRBV19,TRBJ2-7,NA,TRBD2
TGTGCCAGCAGCTCAACCGGGTATGAGCAGTTCTTC,CASSSTGYEQFF,TRBV7-2,TRBJ2-1,NA,NA
TGTGCCAGCAGCAAAGAAGAGGGTCACGAGCAGTACTTC,CASSKEEGHEQYF,TRBV21-1,TRBJ2-7,NA,NA